The 14 T cell receptor beta chains listed next were all sequenced from one sample in a study of response to subunit inactivated influenza vaccine. TCRdb reprocessed the RT-PCR reads via MiXCR and lists one record per CDR3 protein. The sample includes about 570,000 distinct CDR3 sequences, about 11% of them seen just once. These data were likewise used in another study, on T cells expressing NK-cell markers. That paper adds: UMIs accompanied the 5'RACE template switching by which TCR beta cDNA was made.

The starting material was PBMCs from blood, obtained on the day of vaccination. These receptor sequences come from a man aged 50 to 60 who received an inactivated influenza vaccine.

V gene TRBV4-3 combines with J gene TRBJ2-7; the D gene is possibly TRBD2 (5 bases). The CDR3 runs 15 residues. CDR1 and CDR2 from the germline V gene are LGHNA and YSLEER. V dropped 2 bases and J dropped 6 bases, with 17 bases sitting between them. CDR3: CASSQYGRGSREQYF. The CDR3 DNA follows: TGCGCCAGCAGCCAATATGGTCGGGGTAGTCGCGAGCAGTACTTC.

This clonotype was detected ten times or more. The V call is TRBV20-1, the J call TRBJ1-5, with D maybe TRBD1 (6 bases). From germline, CDR1 is DFQATT and CDR2 SNEGSKA (reference sequence). This CDR3 region has 15 residues. Trimming pared 5 bases from V and 0 bases from J, leaving 14 bases between. This CDR3 is CSAHLQGYSNQPQHF. The CDR3 DNA sequence: TGCAGTGCTCACCTACAGGGTTATAGCAATCAGCCCCAGCATTTT.

In its sample, this clonotype was seen a few times. This rearrangement joins TRBV20-1 to TRBJ2-7, with a weak D call TRBD1 (6 bases). This CDR3 has 14 amino acids. Germline CDR1 DFQATT, CDR2 SNEGSKA (reference sequence). V gave up 1 base and J gave up 0 bases, with 10 bases separating them. Here the CDR3 DNA reads TGCAGTGCTAGAGTGGCAGGGGTCTCCTACGAGCAGTACTTC. Protein: CSARVAGVSYEQYF.

The chain employs TRBV12-3 or TRBV12-4 and TRBJ1-2; 7 bases line up with TRBD1. The ends lost 7 bases at V and 5 bases at J; junction bases unmatched: 7. The CDR3 spans 13 residues. CDR3 sequence (DNA): TGTGCCAGCACCCTCAGGGGGGGGTATGGCTACACCTTC. Translation gives CASTLRGGYGYTF.

Only one count was recorded for this clonotype. The J gene is TRBJ1-2, the V gene TRBV6-5, with D hard to call. V lost 0 bases and J lost 0, with 8 bases in between. Germline CDR1 is MNHEY and CDR2 is SVGAGI. The CDR3 is 15 amino acids. CDR3 amino acids: CASSYSCLSNYGYTF. The CDR3 DNA reads TGTGCCAGCAGTTACTCCTGTCTATCTAACTATGGCTACACCTTC.

The chain is built from TRBV19 and TRBJ2-1, with a tentative D call TRBD1 (6 bases). CDR3 length equals 15 residues. The germline gives CDR1 LNHDA, CDR2 SQIVND (reference sequence). Trimming pared 1 base from V and 2 bases from J, leaving 9 bases between. CDR3 DNA sequence: TGTGCCAGTAGTATAGGCAGGGGCACCTACAATGAGCAGTTCTTC. It translates to CASSIGRGTYNEQFF.

This clonotype has only a few counts. CDR3 sequence (DNA): TGCGCCAGCAGCTTAGACAGAAGAGCAACTAATGAAAAACTGTTTTTT. Translating it yields CASSLDRRATNEKLFF. This chain joins TRBV5-1 and TRBJ1-4; a possible D gene is TRBD1 (5 bases). V dropped 2 bases and J dropped 0 bases, with 11 bases sitting between them. The CDR3 runs to 16 residues. The V gene's germline CDR1 is SGHRS and CDR2 YFSETQ.

This chain joins TRBV24-1 and TRBJ2-1, with D perhaps given as TRBD1 or TRBD2 (5 bases each). From germline, CDR1 is KGHDR and CDR2 SFDVKD. The CDR3 spans 14 residues. Trimming pared 1 base from V and 6 bases from J, leaving 9 bases between. In DNA, the CDR3 is TGTGCCACCAGTGATTTTGGGACCTCCAATGAGCAGTTCTTC. Translation: CATSDFGTSNEQFF.

This clonotype was found many times. The V call is TRBV28, the J call TRBJ1-2, with D possibly matching TRBD1 (6 bases). The CDR3 runs 15 residues. Deletions cut 1 base from V and 4 bases from J, with 13 bases between. Germline values: CDR1 MDHEN, CDR2 SYDVKM. CDR3: CASSLFTPGAYGYTF. CDR3 in DNA: TGTGCCAGCAGTTTATTTACCCCAGGGGCCTATGGCTACACCTTC.

This clonotype has ten or more counts. This rearrangement joins TRBV5-1 to TRBJ2-3; possible D gene TRBD1, 6 bases. V was trimmed by 5 bases and J by 2 bases, leaving 18 bases between them. The CDR3 has 16 amino acids. Per germline, CDR1 SGHRS and CDR2 YFSETQ. As DNA, the CDR3 is TGCGCCAGCAGTCCAACCGGGACAATCTCCACAGATACGCAGTATTTT. Its translation: CASSPTGTISTDTQYF.

CDR3: CAWSEGGLYEQYF. CDR3 nucleotide sequence: TGTGCCTGGAGTGAGGGGGGGCTTTACGAGCAGTACTTC. This rearrangement joins TRBV30 to TRBJ2-7, with D possibly TRBD2 on 7 matching bases. There are 13 residues in the CDR3. Per germline, CDR1 GTSNPN and CDR2 SVGIG (reference sequence). V was cut by 1 base and J by 4 bases, with 11 bases left in between.

The chain carries TRBV27 and TRBJ2-1, with D unclear. The CDR3 is 13 amino acids. In germline, CDR1 is MNHEY, CDR2 SMNVEV (reference sequence). V lost 7 bases to trimming and J lost 9 bases, with 16 bases between them. The CDR3 DNA reads as TGTGCCAGCACCTTTAGGGCCGGTGGTGAGCAGTTCTTC. As protein: CASTFRAGGEQFF.

This clonotype was recorded at least ten times. CDR3 protein: CASSSWTVNSPLHF. DNA of the CDR3: TGTGCCAGCAGCTCCTGGACAGTAAATTCACCCCTCCACTTT. The chain recombines TRBV9 with TRBJ1-6, with D perhaps TRBD1 (6 bases). The CDR3 consists of 14 residues. With 4 bases removed from V and 7 bases from J, the gap between germline ends came to 12 bases. CDR1 is SGDLS, CDR2 YYNGEE, per germline.

This clonotype came up many times. V gene TRBV27 combines with J gene TRBJ1-1; D is undetermined. The CDR3 spans 16 residues. The V end was cut by 2 bases, the J end by 0 bases, with 13 bases between. The germline gives CDR1 MNHEY, CDR2 SMNVEV (reference sequence). In DNA form, the CDR3 reads TGTGCCAGCAGTTTAGATGGATCCAGGTTGAACACTGAAGCTTTCTTT. This sequence encodes CASSLDGSRLNTEAFF.